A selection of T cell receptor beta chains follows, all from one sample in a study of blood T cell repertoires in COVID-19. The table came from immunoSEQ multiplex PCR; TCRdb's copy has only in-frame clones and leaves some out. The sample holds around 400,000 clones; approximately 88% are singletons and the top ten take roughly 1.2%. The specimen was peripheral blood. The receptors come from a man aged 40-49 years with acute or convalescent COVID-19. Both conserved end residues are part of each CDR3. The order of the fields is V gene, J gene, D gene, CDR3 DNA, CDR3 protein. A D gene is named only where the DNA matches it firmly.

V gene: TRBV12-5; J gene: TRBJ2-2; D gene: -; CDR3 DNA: TGTGCTAGTGGTTTTCCCGGGGGATCGAACACCGGGGAGCTGTTTTTT; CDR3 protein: CASGFPGGSNTGELFF
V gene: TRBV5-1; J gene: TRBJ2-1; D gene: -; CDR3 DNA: TGCGCCAGCAGCATAGCGAGTGAGCAGTTCTTC; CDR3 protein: CASSIASEQFF
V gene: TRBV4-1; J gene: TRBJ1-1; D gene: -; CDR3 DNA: TGCGCCAGCAGCCAAGATTCAGGACTCAGGTTCCCGAACACTGAAGCTTTCTTT; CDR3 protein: CASSQDSGLRFPNTEAFF
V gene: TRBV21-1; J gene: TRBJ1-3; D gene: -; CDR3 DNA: TGTGCCAGCAGCAATGGGGTATGGACTTCTGGAAACACCATATATTTT; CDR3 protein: CASSNGVWTSGNTIYF
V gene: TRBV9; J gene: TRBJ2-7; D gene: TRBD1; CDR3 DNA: TGTGCCAGCAGCCCCGGTCGTTCAGGGGGCCACGAGCAGTACTTC; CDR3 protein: CASSPGRSGGHEQYF
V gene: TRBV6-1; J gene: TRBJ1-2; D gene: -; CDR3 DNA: TGTGCCAGCAGTGAAGACCCCGGCAGGCAGGGCAACTATGGCTACACCTTC; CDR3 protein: CASSEDPGRQGNYGYTF
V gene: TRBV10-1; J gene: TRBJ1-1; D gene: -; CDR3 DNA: TGCGCCAGCATTCTTCCTATAGTGCGGGCCACTGAAGCTTTCTTT; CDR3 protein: CASILPIVRATEAFF
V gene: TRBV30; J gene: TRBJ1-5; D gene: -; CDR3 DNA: TGTGCCTGGAGTAAGGGGCGGAACAATCAGCCCCAGCATTTT; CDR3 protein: CAWSKGRNNQPQHF
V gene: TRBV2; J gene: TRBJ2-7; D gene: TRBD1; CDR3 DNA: TGTGCCAGCAGGAAGGGACAGGGGGCGAACGAGCAGTACTTC; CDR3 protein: CASRKGQGANEQYF
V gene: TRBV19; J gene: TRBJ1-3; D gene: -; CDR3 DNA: TGTGCCAGTACCCGAACTACAGGGCCCTCCGGAAACACCATATATTTT; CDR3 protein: CASTRTTGPSGNTIYF
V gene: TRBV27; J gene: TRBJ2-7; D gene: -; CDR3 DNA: TGTGCCAGCAGTTTTGGGAGAACCTACGAGCAGTACTTC; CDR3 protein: CASSFGRTYEQYF
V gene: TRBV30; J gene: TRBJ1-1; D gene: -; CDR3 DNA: TGTGCCTGGAGTGTAACACAGAAGAACACTGAAGCTTTCTTT; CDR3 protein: CAWSVTQKNTEAFF
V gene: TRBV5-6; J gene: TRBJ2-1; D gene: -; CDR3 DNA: TGTGCCAGCAGTCTGGGGGCAGGGGCTTACAATGAGCAGTTCTTC; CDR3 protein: CASSLGAGAYNEQFF
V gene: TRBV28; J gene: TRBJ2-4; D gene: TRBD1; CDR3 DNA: TGTGCCAGCATGTCTGGACAGGGGATAGCCAAAAACATTCAGTACTTC; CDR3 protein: CASMSGQGIAKNIQYF
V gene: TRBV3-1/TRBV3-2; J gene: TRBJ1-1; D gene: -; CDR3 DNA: TGTGCCAGCACCACAAACAGGAACACTGAAGCTTTCTTT; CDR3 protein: CASTTNRNTEAFF
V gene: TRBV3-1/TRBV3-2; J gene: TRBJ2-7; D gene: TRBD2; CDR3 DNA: TGTGCCAGCAGCCCCCAAATTAGCGGGAGGAGAGACGAGCAGTACTTC; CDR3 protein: CASSPQISGRRDEQYF
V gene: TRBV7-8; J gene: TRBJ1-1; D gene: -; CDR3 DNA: TGTGCCAGCAGACTAGAGGGCGAACGAGAGGTGAACACTGAAGCTTTCTTT; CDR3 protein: CASRLEGEREVNTEAFF
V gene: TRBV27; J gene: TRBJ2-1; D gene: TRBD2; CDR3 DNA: TGTGCCAGCAGCCTAGCGGGAGGGCCGAATGAGCAGTTCTTC; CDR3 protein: CASSLAGGPNEQFF
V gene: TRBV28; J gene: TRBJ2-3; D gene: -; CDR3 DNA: TGTGCCAGCACCCCCGAGTTAACAGATACGCAGTATTTT; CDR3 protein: CASTPELTDTQYF
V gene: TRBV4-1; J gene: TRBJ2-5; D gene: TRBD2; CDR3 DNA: TGCGCCAGCAGCCAGCTCGGACTAGTCGTGGAGACCCAGTACTTC; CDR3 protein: CASSQLGLVVETQYF
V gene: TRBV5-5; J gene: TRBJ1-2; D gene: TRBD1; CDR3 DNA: TGTGCCAGCAGCTTGGTAGGGGGCGATGGCTACACCTTC; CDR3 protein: CASSLVGGDGYTF
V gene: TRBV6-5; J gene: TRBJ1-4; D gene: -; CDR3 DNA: TGTGCCAGCAGACAGGGTTCGCGGGATGAAAAACTGTTTTTT; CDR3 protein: CASRQGSRDEKLFF